These 13 T cell receptor beta chains were sequenced from one sample in a study of blood T cell repertoires in COVID-19. The repertoire was sequenced with immunoSEQ multiplex PCR; TCRdb's copy has only in-frame clones and lacks some. The data contain some 200,000 clones, about 93% of them singletons. Material: peripheral blood. The receptors here all came from a man aged 45-60 years with acute or convalescent COVID-19.

The V and J genes are TRBV25-1 and TRBJ2-2; 9 nucleotides line up with TRBD1. V was clipped by 7 bases and J by 4 bases; unmatched bases: 10. The CDR3 is made up of 16 amino acids. Germline V gene data show CDR1 as MGHDK and CDR2 as SYGVNS. The CDR3 sequence: CASIPGDRAGTGELFF. The CDR3, as DNA: TGTGCCAGCATCCCTGGGGACAGGGCGGGCACCGGGGAGCTGTTTTTT.

The chain uses TRBV29-1 and TRBJ2-1, with D maybe TRBD1 (5 bases). V lost 7 bases and J 4 bases, leaving 8 bases between the germline ends. The germline V gene has CDR1 SQVTM and CDR2 ANQGSEA. This CDR3 has 11 amino acids. The chain's CDR3 is CSADIYNEQFF. The CDR3 region has the DNA TGCAGCGCGGACATTTACAATGAGCAGTTCTTC.

In this sample, this clone turned up once. The V gene is TRBV7-6, the J gene TRBJ1-1, with 10 bases fitting TRBD1. Germline V CDR1 and CDR2: SGHVS, FNYEAQ. This CDR3 comprises 16 residues. With 5 bases clipped from V and 3 bases from J, the junction kept 9 bases outside the gene matches. CDR3: CASSQGQGLSYTEAFF. The CDR3 DNA reads as TGTGCCAGCAGCCAGGGACAGGGGTTGAGTTACACTGAAGCTTTCTTT. Filled out from reference TRBV7-6 and TRBJ1-1, the complete variable domain reads GAGVSQSPRYKVTKRGQDVALRCDPISGHVSLYWYRQALGQGPEFLTYFNYEAQQDKSGLPNDRFSAERPEGSISTLTIQRTEQRDSAMYRCASSQGQGLSYTEAFFGQGTRLTVV.

The rearrangement uses TRBV19 and TRBJ2-1; 9 bases align to TRBD1. J lost 4 bases, V lost 4 bases, and 5 bases had no gene match. The CDR3 length is 15 residues. Per the germline V gene, CDR1 is LNHDA and CDR2 is SQIVND (reference sequence). Here the CDR3 reads CASSTFDRGYNEQFF. CDR3 coding DNA: TGTGCCAGTAGTACGTTCGACAGGGGGTACAATGAGCAGTTCTTC.

This clone was counted only a few times. The rearrangement links TRBV5-1 to TRBJ1-2; a weak D match, TRBD1 (5 bases). Germline values: CDR1 SGHRS, CDR2 YFSETQ. V shed 3 bases and J shed 3 bases, with 18 bases lying between them. The CDR3 has 16 amino acids. The CDR3 loop reads CASSSGRWGGDYGYTF. Here the CDR3 DNA reads TGCGCCAGCAGCTCGGGTCGATGGGGAGGGGACTATGGCTACACCTTC. Looking up the rest from reference TRBV5-1 and TRBJ1-2 gives the full variable domain: KAGVTQTPRYLIKTRGQQVTLSCSPISGHRSVSWYQQTPGQGLQFLFEYFSETQRNKGNFPGRFSGRQFSNSRSEMNVSTLELGDSALYLCASSSGRWGGDYGYTFGSGTRLTVV.

V and J are TRBV27 and TRBJ1-1, with TRBD1 identical over 11 bases. This CDR3 is 16 amino acids long. The V gene's germline CDR1 is MNHEY and CDR2 SMNVEV (reference sequence). Trimming removed 2 bases from V and 6 bases from J; junction bases left unmatched: 8. The CDR3, as DNA: TGTGCCAGCAGTTTAAACGGACAGGGGGCGTTCGCTGAAGCTTTCTTT. Protein product: CASSLNGQGAFAEAFF.

This clone was counted between two and nine times. The chain couples TRBV7-2 to TRBJ1-3; D is possibly TRBD1 (5 bases). Germline loops: CDR1 SGHTA, CDR2 FQGNSA. V was shortened by 1 base and J by 4 bases, with 5 bases between the two germline ends. The CDR3 consists of 13 residues. For the CDR3, the DNA is TGTGCCAGCAGCTTAGGACAGGGAAACACCATATATTTT. Translation gives CASSLGQGNTIYF.

The chain joins TRBV10-3 to TRBJ2-1; TRBD2 agrees at 7 bases. Germline assignment: CDR1 ENHRY and CDR2 SYGVKD. The CDR3 runs 14 residues. Trimming cost V 7 bases and J 5 bases; bases outside gene matches: 8. The CDR3 loop is CAINSGLPDNEQFF. CDR3 nucleotides: TGTGCCATCAACTCGGGACTACCCGACAATGAGCAGTTCTTC.

The chain uses TRBV7-8 and TRBJ1-5, with TRBD1 matching 12 bases. With V trimmed by 5 bases and J by 5 bases, 10 bases remained unmatched. Germline V lookup: CDR1 SGHVS, CDR2 FQNEAQ. This CDR3 is 17 amino acids long. The CDR3 DNA sequence: TGTGCCAGCAGCCCATCACCGGGACAGGGGGCCGATCAGCCCCAGCATTTT. It is translated as CASSPSPGQGADQPQHF.

The rearrangement joins TRBV18 to TRBJ2-1, with D tentatively TRBD1 (5 bases). V dropped 3 bases and J dropped 3 bases, with 6 bases sitting between them. Germline lookup yields CDR1 KGHSH and CDR2 LQKENI. The CDR3 sequence is 13 residues long. CDR3 in amino acids: CASSPGHYNEQFF. The CDR3 nucleotides read TGTGCCAGCTCACCCGGACACTACAATGAGCAGTTCTTC.

The V and J genes are TRBV15 and TRBJ2-1; TRBD1 aligns across 7 bases. Per the germline V gene, CDR1 is LNHNV and CDR2 is YYDKDF (reference sequence). J lost 8 bases, V lost 2 bases, and 6 bases had no gene match. This CDR3 region has 14 residues. CDR3 residues: CATSRQGEFYEQFF. The CDR3 nucleotides are TGTGCCACCAGCAGACAGGGGGAGTTCTATGAGCAGTTCTTC. Drawing the rest from reference TRBV15 and TRBJ2-1, the complete variable domain is DAMVIQNPRYQVTQFGKPVTLSCSQTLNHNVMYWYQQKSSQAPKLLFHYYDKDFNNEADTPDNFQSRRPNTSFCFLDIRSPGLGDTAMYLCATSRQGEFYEQFFGPGTRLTVL.

A word on this clone: The junction departs from the called germline gene at one end, perhaps through a read error. The rearrangement links TRBV2 to TRBJ1-1, with 8 bases identical to TRBD1. Germline values: CDR1 SNHLY, CDR2 FYNNEI. This CDR3 has 14 amino acids. The CDR3 spells CATSYQGADTEAFF. The CDR3 coding sequence is TGTGCCACCAGTTATCAGGGGGCGGACACTGAAGCTTTCTTT.

The chain combines TRBV4-1 with TRBJ1-6; 10 bases agree with TRBD1. Trimming at V came to 1 base and at J to 10 bases, leaving 4 bases not matched to a gene. The CDR3 is made up of 15 amino acids. CDR1 is MGHRA, CDR2 YSYEKL, per germline. The CDR3 DNA reads as TGCGCCAGCAGCCAAGTGGGGACAGGGGAGTCACCCCTCCACTTT. Translating gives CASSQVGTGESPLHF.